This TCR beta chain was recovered during a study of cytomegalovirus exposure and HLA in healthy donors. For this clone: Its target is not known.

Primers: 60 Vbeta forward and 13 Jbeta reverse. Authors' analysis steps: The count from a later analysis was 70 million to 85 million unique TCR beta chains, some 10 million of them shared. TCRdb's copy holds only in-frame clones and misses some; the assay was immunoSEQ multiplex PCR. V and J calls and clone size follow that table, whereas D and trimming were derived from the DNA. The sample has about 110,000 clones, almost 70% seen once. General study results and limits: Later findings reportedly placed an Asian-associated ancestry cluster below the approximately 670-donor mean for N-insertions. The study found most TCR sequences rare, yet found some public TCRs in many donors. Presence/absence results assume similar sequencing depth per donor, which may not hold.

This receptor was taken from a man aged 25 to 45 in good health and CMV-seropositive. The sequencing input was PBMCs.

The CDR3 here is CASRRWTEEEKLFF. The CDR3 nucleotides read TGTGCCAGCAGACGATGGACAGAGGAAGAAAAACTGTTTTTT. The chain has TRBV28 and TRBJ1-4; maybe TRBD1 (6 bases). CDR3 length: 14 amino acids. The V gene lost 6 bases and the J gene lost 8 bases, with 16 bases spanning the gap. Germline V gives CDR1 MDHEN, CDR2 SYDVKM.